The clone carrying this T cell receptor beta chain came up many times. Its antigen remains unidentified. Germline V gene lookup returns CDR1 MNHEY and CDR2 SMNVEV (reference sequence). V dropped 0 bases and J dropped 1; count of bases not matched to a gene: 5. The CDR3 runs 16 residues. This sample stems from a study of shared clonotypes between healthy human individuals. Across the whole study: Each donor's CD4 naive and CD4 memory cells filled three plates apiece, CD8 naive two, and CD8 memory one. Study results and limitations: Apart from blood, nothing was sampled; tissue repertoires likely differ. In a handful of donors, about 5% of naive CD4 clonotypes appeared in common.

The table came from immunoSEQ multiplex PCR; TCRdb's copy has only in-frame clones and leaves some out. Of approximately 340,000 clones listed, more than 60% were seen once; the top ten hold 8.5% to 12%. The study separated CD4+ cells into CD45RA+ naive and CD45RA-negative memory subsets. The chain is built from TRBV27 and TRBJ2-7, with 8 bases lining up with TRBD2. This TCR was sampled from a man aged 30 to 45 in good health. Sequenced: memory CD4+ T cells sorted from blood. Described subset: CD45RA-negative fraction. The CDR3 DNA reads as TGTGCCAGCAGTTTATCGAAAGTAGCGGGGTCCTACGAGCAGTACTTC. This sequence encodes CASSLSKVAGSYEQYF.